Shown below are 15 T cell receptor beta chains from a single sample sequenced in a study of cytotoxic CD8 clonotypes in ibrutinib-treated CLL. Produced via immunoSEQ multiplex PCR; TCRdb's table is partial and in-frame only. The data contain fewer than 55,000 clones, roughly three fifths of them singletons. The material was PBMCs, obtained after 24 months of ibrutinib treatment. These receptors all stem from a human donor with chronic lymphocytic leukemia.

The chain carries TRBV2 and TRBJ2-2; TRBD1 is a possible D gene (5 bases). Trimming removed 7 bases from V and 1 base from J, with 10 bases in between. The CDR3 loop spans 14 amino acids. Germline lookup yields CDR1 SNHLY and CDR2 FYNNEI. The CDR3: CASKGQLNTGELFF. The CDR3, as DNA: TGTGCCAGCAAAGGACAACTGAACACCGGGGAGCTGTTTTTT. The variable domain in full, with the rest retrieved from reference TRBV2 and TRBJ2-2, is EPEVTQTPSHQVTQMGQEVILRCVPISNHLYFYWYRQILGQKVEFLVSFYNNEISEKSEIFDDQFSVERPDGSNFTLKIRSTKLEDSAMYFCASKGQLNTGELFFGEGSRLTVL.

This clone occurred once. This chain connects TRBV7-9 to TRBJ2-3; D tentatively fits TRBD1 or TRBD2 (5 bases each). Germline V gene data show CDR1 as SEHNR and CDR2 as FQNEAQ (reference sequence). The CDR3 consists of 15 residues. Trimming cost V 1 base and J 5 bases, with 13 bases left between them. The DNA of the CDR3 is TGTGCCAGCAGCTTAGGGGGGACCAGAGGAGATACGCAGTATTTT. The encoded protein is CASSLGGTRGDTQYF.

The rearrangement uses TRBV15 and TRBJ1-2; 7 bases line up with TRBD1. Losses at the gene ends were 3 bases for V and 6 bases for J; bases not matched to a gene: 4. CDR3 length: 13 residues. Germline V gene data show CDR1 as LNHNV and CDR2 as YYDKDF (reference sequence). The CDR3 region has the DNA TGTGCCACCAGCAGTCACAGGGGCGATGGCTACACCTTC. It is translated as CATSSHRGDGYTF.

The chain links TRBV19 to TRBJ1-1; D unresolved. Germline V gene sequence: CDR1 LNHDA, CDR2 SQIVND (reference sequence). Trimming took 6 bases from V and 1 from J, leaving 12 bases between them. The CDR3 contains 14 residues. Here the CDR3 reads CASRSPSGNTEAFF. CDR3 in DNA: TGTGCCAGTAGATCCCCATCCGGGAACACTGAAGCTTTCTTT.

Only a few counts were recorded for this clone. The V gene is TRBV29-1, the J gene TRBJ2-3; 9 bases match TRBD1. With 3 bases clipped from V and 3 bases from J, the junction kept 7 bases outside the gene matches. Looked up from germline, CDR1 is SQVTM and CDR2 is ANQGSEA. CDR3 length: 15 amino acids. The CDR3 DNA reads TGCAGCGTTGAGAGCCATGGACAGGGGACAGATACGCAGTATTTT. Translating gives CSVESHGQGTDTQYF.

This clone was seen a few times. This chain uses TRBV6-5 with TRBJ2-1; D uncertain. This CDR3 region has 14 residues. V was clipped by 3 bases and J by 0 bases, with 6 bases between them. CDR1 MNHEY and CDR2 SVGAGI come from the germline V gene. The CDR3 coding sequence is TGTGCCAGCAGTTATCAGGTCTCCTACAATGAGCAGTTCTTC. Protein sequence: CASSYQVSYNEQFF.

This rearrangement joins TRBV4-2 to TRBJ2-3, with a tentative D call TRBD2 (5 bases). CDR1 is LGHNA and CDR2 is YNFKEQ in the germline V gene. The length of the CDR3 is 14 residues. V was cut by 0 bases and J by 4 bases, with 8 bases left in between. The CDR3 reads CASSQDRAADTQYF. The CDR3 DNA is TGTGCCAGCAGCCAAGATAGAGCGGCAGATACGCAGTATTTT.

The rearrangement links TRBV7-6 to TRBJ2-1; perhaps D is TRBD1 or TRBD2 (7 bases each). The CDR3 consists of 15 residues. Germline loops: CDR1 SGHVS, CDR2 FNYEAQ. Trimming removed 5 bases at V and 2 bases at J, with 13 bases between. The CDR3 coding sequence is TGTGCCAGCAGCCAGGGGGGGGTCCCCTACAATGAGCAGTTCTTC. As protein: CASSQGGVPYNEQFF. Full variable domain (outside the CDR3, taken from reference TRBV7-6 and TRBJ2-1): GAGVSQSPRYKVTKRGQDVALRCDPISGHVSLYWYRQALGQGPEFLTYFNYEAQQDKSGLPNDRFSAERPEGSISTLTIQRTEQRDSAMYRCASSQGGVPYNEQFFGPGTRLTVL.

This clone occurred a few times. The chain carries TRBV19 and TRBJ1-5; 8 bases match TRBD1. Germline assignment: CDR1 LNHDA and CDR2 SQIVND (reference sequence). The CDR3 length is 15 residues. V dropped 10 bases and J dropped 6; count of bases not matched to a gene: 14. The CDR3 nucleotides are TGTGCCACCAACAGGGGGGGCAGTGTCCTTCAGCCCCAGCATTTT. Translating it yields CATNRGGSVLQPQHF. Supplemented by reference TRBV19 and TRBJ1-5, the full variable domain reads DGGITQSPKYLFRKEGQNVTLSCEQNLNHDAMYWYRQDPGQGLRLIYYSQIVNDFQKGDIAEGYSVSREKKESFPLTVTSAQKNPTAFYLCATNRGGSVLQPQHFGDGTRLSIL.

This clone has just one count. The V and J genes are TRBV28 and TRBJ2-3; perhaps TRBD2 as D (6 bases). There are 14 residues in the CDR3. Trimming removed 6 bases from V and 0 bases from J, with 10 bases in between. Germline V gene lookup returns CDR1 MDHEN and CDR2 SYDVKM. The CDR3 nucleotides are TGTGCCAGCAGGGAGGGGACTAGCACAGATACGCAGTATTTT. This encodes CASREGTSTDTQYF.

The rearrangement links TRBV6-5 to TRBJ1-5; D call uncertain. The CDR3 runs to 13 residues. V was cut by 0 bases and J by 5 bases, with 5 bases left in between. In germline, CDR1 is MNHEY, CDR2 SVGAGI. CDR3 nucleotide sequence: TGTGCCAGCAGTTACTCGAGGGATCAGCCCCAGCATTTT. It specifies CASSYSRDQPQHF.

This chain links TRBV2 with TRBJ2-7; 10 bases map to TRBD1. Germline trimming cut 10 bases from V and 7 bases from J; bases unmatched to any gene: 16. This CDR3 spans 15 amino acids. CDR1 SNHLY and CDR2 FYNNEI come from the germline V gene. CDR3 loop: CATSYLGGQGYEQYF. DNA for the CDR3: TGTGCCACCTCTTACCTAGGGGGACAGGGGTATGAGCAGTACTTC.

This rearrangement joins TRBV5-6 to TRBJ2-7, with TRBD2 as a possible D gene (5 bases). Trimming removed 4 bases from V and 6 bases from J, with 17 bases in between. The CDR3 has 14 residues. The V gene's germline CDR1 is SGHDT and CDR2 YYEEEE. The CDR3, as DNA: TGTGCCAGCAGCAGAACAGCGGACGGCGGCGAGCAGTACTTC. Translated, it gives CASSRTADGGEQYF.

V is TRBV6-1 and J is TRBJ2-1; D not resolved. The germline V gene has CDR1 MNHNS and CDR2 SASEGT. The CDR3 extends over 13 amino acids. The V end lost 6 bases, the J end lost 6 bases, and 12 bases lay between the germline ends. CDR3 nucleotide sequence: TGTGCCAGCAGCGATACTGACCCCAATGAGCAGTTCTTC. It yields the protein CASSDTDPNEQFF.

This chain connects TRBV10-3 to TRBJ2-3; D may be TRBD2 (5 bases). Trimming left V 1 base short and J 1 base short, with 9 bases between. CDR1 and CDR2 (germline): ENHRY, SYGVKD. CDR3 length: 15 residues. CDR3: CAISEWELGTDTQYF. The CDR3 DNA sequence: TGTGCCATCAGTGAGTGGGAGTTAGGCACAGATACGCAGTATTTT.